The entry below gives a single T cell receptor beta chain sequence along with its context. In the study's own analysis: Estimates of nucleated cell counts were drawn from the amplification of reference gene primers. TCRdb's table, derived via immunoSEQ multiplex PCR, lists solely in-frame clones and lacks some. V, J and clone size derive from that table, while D and trimming were established from the DNA sequence. The repertoire holds roughly 55,000 clones, roughly 87% seen once, with about 2% in the top ten. This sample is drawn from a study of blood T cell repertoires in COVID-19. Overall study: Samples taken during acute and convalescent COVID-19 were collected in the United States, Italy and Spain. T cells, B-cell-depleted T cells, or PBMCs provided the cDNA or gDNA that served as material.

The V gene's germline CDR1 is LNHDA and CDR2 SQIVND (reference sequence). CDR3 size: 9 residues. V was cut by 9 bases and J by 8 bases, with 7 bases left in between. This chain connects TRBV19 to TRBJ1-1; no reliable D call. Sequencing used peripheral blood. This receptor was identified in an older woman with acute or convalescent COVID-19. The CDR3 region has the DNA TGTGCCAGCACAAACGAAGCTTTCTTT. Translated, it gives CASTNEAFF.